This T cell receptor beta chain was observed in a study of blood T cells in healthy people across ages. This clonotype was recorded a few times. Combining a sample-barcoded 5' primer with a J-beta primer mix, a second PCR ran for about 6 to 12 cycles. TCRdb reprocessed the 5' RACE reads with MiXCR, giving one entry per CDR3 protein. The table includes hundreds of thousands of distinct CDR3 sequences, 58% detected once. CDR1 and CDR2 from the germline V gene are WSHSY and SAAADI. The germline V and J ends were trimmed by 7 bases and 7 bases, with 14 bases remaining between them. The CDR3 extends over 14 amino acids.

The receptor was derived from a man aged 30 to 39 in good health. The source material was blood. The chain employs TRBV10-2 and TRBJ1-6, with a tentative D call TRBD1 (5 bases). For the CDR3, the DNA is TGCGCCAGCAACCCCGGGGCATCAAATTCACCCCTCCACTTT. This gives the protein CASNPGASNSPLHF.